This T cell receptor beta chain is drawn from a study of identical twins. The germline V gene encodes CDR1 SNHLY and CDR2 FYNNEI. Trimming removed 10 bases at V and 0 bases at J, with 6 bases between. This CDR3 is built from 11 residues. TCRdb reanalysed the 5' RACE reads using MiXCR and keeps one entry per CDR3 protein. The sample records some 790,000 distinct CDR3 sequences, approximately 18% being singletons. The data were also submitted as part of a second study, on T cells expressing NK-cell markers. In that study: The TCR beta repertoires originated in sorted CD3+CD56+NKG2C+, CD3+CD56+NKG2C- and CD3+CD56-NKG2C+ T cells.

The clonotype comes from a woman aged 18-35 years in good health. The sample taken for sequencing was PBMCs. This chain uses TRBV2 with TRBJ1-1; no clear D. CDR3 in amino acids: CATSVNTEAFF. The CDR3 DNA sequence: TGTGCCACATCAGTGAACACTGAAGCTTTCTTT.